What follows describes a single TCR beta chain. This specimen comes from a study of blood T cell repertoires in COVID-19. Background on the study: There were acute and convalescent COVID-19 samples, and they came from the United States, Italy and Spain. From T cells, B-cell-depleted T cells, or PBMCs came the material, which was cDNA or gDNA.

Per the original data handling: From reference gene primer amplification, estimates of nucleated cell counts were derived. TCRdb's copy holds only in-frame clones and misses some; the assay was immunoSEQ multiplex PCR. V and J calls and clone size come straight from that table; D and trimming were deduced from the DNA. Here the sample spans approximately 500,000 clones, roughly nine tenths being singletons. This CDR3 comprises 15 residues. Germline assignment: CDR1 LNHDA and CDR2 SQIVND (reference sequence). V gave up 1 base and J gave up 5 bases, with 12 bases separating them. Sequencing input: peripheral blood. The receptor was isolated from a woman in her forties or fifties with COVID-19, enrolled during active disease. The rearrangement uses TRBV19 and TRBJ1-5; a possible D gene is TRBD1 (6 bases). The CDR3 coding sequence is TGTGCCAGTAGTATAGTGGGGGCAGACGATCAGCCCCAGCATTTT. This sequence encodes CASSIVGADDQPQHF.